A selection of T cell receptor beta chains follows, all from one sample in a study of T cell responses to AZD1222 COVID-19 vaccine. Method: immunoSEQ multiplex PCR; TCRdb's copy keeps in-frame clones and lacks some. The table records 90,000 to 120,000 clones, approximately 90% of them present only once. Sequenced here: peripheral blood, sampled 28 days after the second AZD1222 dose. These receptor sequences come from an adult who received the AZD1222 COVID-19 vaccine. Both conserved end residues are part of each CDR3. The order of the fields is J gene, clone size, V gene, D gene, CDR3 protein, CDR3 DNA. The D gene is left open where the match is weak. For some rows the clone size is stated as once, few or many, or as a class when expanded; others skip it.

j_call: TRBJ2-7; clone_size: NA; v_call: TRBV28; d_call: NA; cdr3_aa: CASSLRHREQYF; cdr3_nt: TGTGCCAGCAGTTTAAGACACCGCGAGCAGTACTTC
j_call: TRBJ1-3; clone_size: NA; v_call: TRBV9; d_call: NA; cdr3_aa: CASSGGEATSIYF; cdr3_nt: TGTGCCAGCAGCGGGGGCGAGGCTACCTCCATATATTTT
j_call: TRBJ1-1; clone_size: NA; v_call: TRBV6-1; d_call: NA; cdr3_aa: CASSERTEKAFF; cdr3_nt: TGTGCCAGCAGTGAGAGGACAGAGAAAGCTTTCTTT
j_call: TRBJ1-1; clone_size: NA; v_call: TRBV5-1; d_call: NA; cdr3_aa: CASSLSQGNTEAFF; cdr3_nt: TGCGCCAGCAGCTTGAGCCAGGGGAACACTGAAGCTTTCTTT
j_call: TRBJ2-5; clone_size: NA; v_call: TRBV5-1; d_call: TRBD2; cdr3_aa: CASSLGPAGGQETQYF; cdr3_nt: TGCGCCAGCAGCTTGGGTCCAGCGGGGGGGCAAGAGACCCAGTACTTC
j_call: TRBJ1-5; clone_size: NA; v_call: TRBV19; d_call: NA; cdr3_aa: CATNLVNQPQHF; cdr3_nt: TGTGCCACCAACCTAGTAAATCAGCCCCAGCATTTT
j_call: TRBJ2-5; clone_size: once; v_call: TRBV6-5; d_call: TRBD2; cdr3_aa: CASSLAGALQETQYF; cdr3_nt: TGTGCCAGCAGTCTAGCGGGGGCCCTCCAAGAGACCCAGTACTTC
j_call: TRBJ2-7; clone_size: NA; v_call: TRBV6-1; d_call: NA; cdr3_aa: CASSDWDPGLYYEQYF; cdr3_nt: TGTGCCAGCAGTGATTGGGACCCCGGCCTTTACTACGAGCAGTACTTC
j_call: TRBJ2-3; clone_size: NA; v_call: TRBV10-3; d_call: TRBD2; cdr3_aa: CAIGLAGSDTQYF; cdr3_nt: TGTGCCATCGGGCTAGCGGGGTCAGATACGCAGTATTTT
j_call: TRBJ2-7; clone_size: NA; v_call: TRBV7-2; d_call: NA; cdr3_aa: CASSPEWAFYEQYF; cdr3_nt: TGTGCCAGCAGCCCCGAATGGGCCTTTTACGAGCAGTACTTC
j_call: TRBJ2-3; clone_size: few; v_call: TRBV5-4; d_call: NA; cdr3_aa: CASSLKERRTDTQYF; cdr3_nt: TGTGCCAGCAGCTTGAAAGAGCGACGCACAGATACGCAGTATTTT
j_call: TRBJ2-1; clone_size: NA; v_call: TRBV24-1; d_call: NA; cdr3_aa: CATSDFQGGSYNEQFF; cdr3_nt: TGTGCCACCAGTGATTTTCAGGGGGGCTCCTACAATGAGCAGTTCTTC
j_call: TRBJ2-3; clone_size: NA; v_call: TRBV14; d_call: NA; cdr3_aa: CASSPAGADTQYF; cdr3_nt: TGTGCCAGCAGCCCGGCGGGGGCGGATACGCAGTATTTT
j_call: TRBJ2-7; clone_size: NA; v_call: TRBV9; d_call: NA; cdr3_aa: CASSVGFSGGPGYEQYF; cdr3_nt: TGTGCCAGCAGCGTAGGCTTCTCGGGGGGCCCGGGGTACGAGCAGTACTTC
j_call: TRBJ1-1; clone_size: NA; v_call: TRBV6-1; d_call: TRBD1; cdr3_aa: CASSETGRNTEAFF; cdr3_nt: TGTGCCAGCAGTGAGACAGGGAGGAACACTGAAGCTTTCTTT
j_call: TRBJ2-1; clone_size: NA; v_call: TRBV4-1; d_call: NA; cdr3_aa: CASSQDWTAYNEQFF; cdr3_nt: TGCGCCAGCAGCCAAGACTGGACAGCCTACAATGAGCAGTTCTTC
j_call: TRBJ1-5; clone_size: NA; v_call: TRBV7-8; d_call: TRBD1; cdr3_aa: CASSRNRDRVLQPQHF; cdr3_nt: TGTGCCAGCAGCCGAAACCGGGACAGGGTGTTGCAGCCCCAGCATTTT
j_call: TRBJ2-7; clone_size: once; v_call: TRBV28; d_call: NA; cdr3_aa: CASSLRQLPGEQYF; cdr3_nt: TGTGCCAGCAGTTTGCGGCAGCTCCCTGGGGAGCAGTACTTC
j_call: TRBJ2-2; clone_size: NA; v_call: TRBV2; d_call: NA; cdr3_aa: CASSELGPGELFF; cdr3_nt: TGTGCCAGCAGCGAACTGGGGCCCGGGGAGCTGTTTTTT
j_call: TRBJ1-6; clone_size: NA; v_call: TRBV5-8; d_call: TRBD1; cdr3_aa: CASSAWTGNNSPLHF; cdr3_nt: TGTGCCAGCAGCGCCTGGACAGGGAACAATTCACCCCTCCACTTT
j_call: TRBJ2-1; clone_size: NA; v_call: TRBV12-5; d_call: TRBD2; cdr3_aa: CASGLASRLAGGQNEQFF; cdr3_nt: TGTGCTAGTGGTTTGGCCTCACGACTAGCGGGGGGACAGAATGAGCAGTTCTTC
j_call: TRBJ1-1; clone_size: NA; v_call: TRBV3-1/TRBV3-2; d_call: NA; cdr3_aa: CASSPLTPNTEAFF; cdr3_nt: TGTGCCAGCAGCCCCTTGACCCCGAACACTGAAGCTTTCTTT
j_call: TRBJ1-1; clone_size: NA; v_call: TRBV6-5; d_call: TRBD1; cdr3_aa: CASSPQGGWTEAFF; cdr3_nt: TGTGCCAGCAGCCCCCAGGGGGGGTGGACTGAAGCTTTCTTT
j_call: TRBJ1-1; clone_size: NA; v_call: TRBV19; d_call: NA; cdr3_aa: CASSKTTTPNTEAFF; cdr3_nt: TGTGCCAGTAGTAAGACAACGACTCCGAACACTGAAGCTTTCTTT
j_call: TRBJ2-2; clone_size: NA; v_call: TRBV27; d_call: TRBD2; cdr3_aa: CASRGLAGGPWTGELFF; cdr3_nt: TGTGCCAGCAGAGGACTAGCGGGGGGGCCGTGGACCGGGGAGCTGTTTTTT
j_call: TRBJ1-2; clone_size: NA; v_call: TRBV6-2/TRBV6-3; d_call: TRBD1; cdr3_aa: CASSSTRLGGSGYTF; cdr3_nt: TGTGCCAGCAGTTCCACGCGGTTAGGGGGCTCTGGCTACACCTTC
j_call: TRBJ1-2; clone_size: NA; v_call: TRBV5-1; d_call: NA; cdr3_aa: CASSPGTGGYGYTF; cdr3_nt: TGCGCCAGCAGCCCTGGGACCGGAGGGTATGGCTACACCTTC
j_call: TRBJ1-4; clone_size: once; v_call: TRBV27; d_call: TRBD1; cdr3_aa: CASRAGTGANEKLFF; cdr3_nt: TGTGCCAGCAGGGCCGGGACAGGGGCTAATGAAAAACTGTTTTTT
j_call: TRBJ2-7; clone_size: NA; v_call: TRBV5-4; d_call: TRBD1; cdr3_aa: CASSSQGTSHEQYF; cdr3_nt: TGTGCCAGCAGCTCACAGGGGACGTCGCACGAGCAGTACTTC
j_call: TRBJ1-1; clone_size: NA; v_call: TRBV4-1; d_call: NA; cdr3_aa: CASSQEVTLGTEAFF; cdr3_nt: TGCGCCAGCAGCCAAGAGGTCACCCTGGGCACTGAAGCTTTCTTT
j_call: TRBJ2-5; clone_size: NA; v_call: TRBV5-1; d_call: TRBD1; cdr3_aa: CASSLGTGLEETQYF; cdr3_nt: TGCGCCAGCAGCTTGGGGACAGGGTTGGAAGAGACCCAGTACTTC
j_call: TRBJ2-1; clone_size: NA; v_call: TRBV5-8; d_call: NA; cdr3_aa: CASTIQGPHNEGQFF; cdr3_nt: TGTGCCAGCACAATACAGGGACCCCATAACGAGGGCCAGTTCTTC
j_call: TRBJ1-2; clone_size: NA; v_call: TRBV5-1; d_call: NA; cdr3_aa: CASGPDKLYSFYGYTF; cdr3_nt: TGCGCCAGCGGCCCGGACAAGCTTTATAGTTTCTATGGCTACACCTTC
j_call: TRBJ1-1; clone_size: NA; v_call: TRBV4-1; d_call: TRBD1; cdr3_aa: CASSLRTGNLNTEAFF; cdr3_nt: TGCGCCAGCAGCCTACGGACAGGGAACTTGAACACTGAAGCTTTCTTT
j_call: TRBJ1-3; clone_size: few; v_call: TRBV5-1; d_call: NA; cdr3_aa: CASSSRNTIYF; cdr3_nt: TGCGCCAGCAGCTCCCGAAACACCATATATTTT
j_call: TRBJ1-2; clone_size: NA; v_call: TRBV19; d_call: NA; cdr3_aa: CASSIITTSPYGYTF; cdr3_nt: TGTGCCAGTAGTATCATAACTACTAGCCCATATGGCTACACCTTC
j_call: TRBJ1-1; clone_size: NA; v_call: TRBV7-3; d_call: NA; cdr3_aa: CASSLSSMNTEAFF; cdr3_nt: TGTGCCAGCAGCTTAAGCTCGATGAACACTGAAGCTTTCTTT
j_call: TRBJ1-1; clone_size: NA; v_call: TRBV2; d_call: NA; cdr3_aa: CASRQGWGTEAFF; cdr3_nt: TGTGCCAGCAGGCAGGGGTGGGGCACTGAAGCTTTCTTT
j_call: TRBJ1-3; clone_size: NA; v_call: TRBV18; d_call: TRBD1; cdr3_aa: CASSTATGATGNTIYF; cdr3_nt: TGTGCCAGCTCAACGGCGACAGGGGCTACAGGAAACACCATATATTTT
j_call: TRBJ2-3; clone_size: NA; v_call: TRBV24-1; d_call: NA; cdr3_aa: CATSDAAGSYKGTDTQYF; cdr3_nt: TGTGCCACCAGTGACGCGGCAGGGTCGTATAAAGGGACAGATACGCAGTATTTT
j_call: TRBJ1-5; clone_size: NA; v_call: TRBV2; d_call: TRBD1; cdr3_aa: CASSMTGAGQPQHF; cdr3_nt: TGTGCCAGCAGCATGACAGGGGCGGGTCAGCCCCAGCATTTT
j_call: TRBJ1-1; clone_size: NA; v_call: TRBV28; d_call: NA; cdr3_aa: CASSAYRVNTEAFF; cdr3_nt: TGTGCCAGCAGTGCCTACAGGGTGAACACTGAAGCTTTCTTT
j_call: TRBJ1-6; clone_size: NA; v_call: TRBV19; d_call: NA; cdr3_aa: CASSIGEIGSPLHF; cdr3_nt: TGTGCCAGTAGTATAGGGGAAATCGGTTCACCCCTCCACTTT
j_call: TRBJ2-1; clone_size: NA; v_call: TRBV6-4; d_call: TRBD2; cdr3_aa: CASSVDGGASNEQFF; cdr3_nt: TGTGCCAGCAGTGTAGACGGGGGGGCCAGCAATGAGCAGTTCTTC
j_call: TRBJ2-7; clone_size: NA; v_call: TRBV28; d_call: NA; cdr3_aa: CASSSPRTASYEQYF; cdr3_nt: TGTGCCAGCAGTTCACCCCGGACGGCCTCCTACGAGCAGTACTTC
j_call: TRBJ1-4; clone_size: NA; v_call: TRBV7-8; d_call: TRBD1; cdr3_aa: CASSLPGTGVQKLFF; cdr3_nt: TGTGCCAGCAGCTTACCCGGGACAGGAGTTCAAAAACTGTTTTTT
j_call: TRBJ2-5; clone_size: once; v_call: TRBV2; d_call: TRBD2; cdr3_aa: CASSSLAGGAKETQYF; cdr3_nt: TGTGCCAGCAGTTCCCTAGCGGGGGGGGCCAAAGAGACCCAGTACTTC
j_call: TRBJ1-4; clone_size: NA; v_call: TRBV6-5; d_call: NA; cdr3_aa: CASSRDTYNEKLFF; cdr3_nt: TGTGCCAGCAGTCGGGACACCTATAATGAAAAACTGTTTTTT
j_call: TRBJ2-1; clone_size: NA; v_call: TRBV28; d_call: NA; cdr3_aa: CASSFRLANEQFF; cdr3_nt: TGTGCCAGCAGTTTCCGACTTGCTAATGAGCAGTTCTTC
j_call: TRBJ1-6; clone_size: NA; v_call: TRBV27; d_call: NA; cdr3_aa: CASSLQPTPNSPLHF; cdr3_nt: TGTGCCAGCAGTCTCCAGCCCACTCCTAATTCACCCCTCCACTTT
j_call: TRBJ1-4; clone_size: NA; v_call: TRBV28; d_call: NA; cdr3_aa: CASLRPGDAKLFF; cdr3_nt: TGTGCCAGTTTAAGACCCGGAGATGCGAAACTGTTTTTT
j_call: TRBJ1-4; clone_size: NA; v_call: TRBV6-1; d_call: NA; cdr3_aa: CASSEAGFNEKLFF; cdr3_nt: TGTGCCAGCAGTGAAGCAGGTTTTAATGAAAAACTGTTTTTT
j_call: TRBJ2-7; clone_size: NA; v_call: TRBV2; d_call: TRBD1; cdr3_aa: CASSGGQGDEQYF; cdr3_nt: TGTGCCAGCAGTGGGGGACAGGGTGACGAGCAGTACTTC
j_call: TRBJ1-2; clone_size: few; v_call: TRBV29-1; d_call: NA; cdr3_aa: CSVEGGQTNYGYTF; cdr3_nt: TGCAGCGTTGAAGGAGGACAGACTAACTATGGCTACACCTTC